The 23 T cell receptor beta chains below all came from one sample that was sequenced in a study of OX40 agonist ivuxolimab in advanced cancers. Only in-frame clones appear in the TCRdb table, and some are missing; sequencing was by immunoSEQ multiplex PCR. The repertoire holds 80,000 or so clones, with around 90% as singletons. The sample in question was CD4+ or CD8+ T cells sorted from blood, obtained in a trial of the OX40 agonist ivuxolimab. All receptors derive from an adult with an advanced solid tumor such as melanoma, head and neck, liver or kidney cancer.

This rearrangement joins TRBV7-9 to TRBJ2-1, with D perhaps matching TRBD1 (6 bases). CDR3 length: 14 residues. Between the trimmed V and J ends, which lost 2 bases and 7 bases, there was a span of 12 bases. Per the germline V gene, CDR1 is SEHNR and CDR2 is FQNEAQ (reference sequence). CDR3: CASSLTQGSNEQFF. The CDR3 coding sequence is TGTGCCAGCAGCTTAACACAGGGATCGAATGAGCAGTTCTTC. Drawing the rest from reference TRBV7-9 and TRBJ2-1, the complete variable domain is DTGVSQNPRHKITKRGQNVTFRCDPISEHNRLYWYRQTLGQGPEFLTYFQNEAQLEKSRLLSDRFSAERPKGSFSTLEIQRTEQGDSAMYLCASSLTQGSNEQFFGPGTRLTVL.

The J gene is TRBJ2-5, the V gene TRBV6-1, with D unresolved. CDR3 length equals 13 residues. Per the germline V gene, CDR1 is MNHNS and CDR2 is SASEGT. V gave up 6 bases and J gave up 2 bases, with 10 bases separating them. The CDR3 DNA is TGTGCCAGCAGGCAATCAGCTCAAGAGACCCAGTACTTC. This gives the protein CASRQSAQETQYF.

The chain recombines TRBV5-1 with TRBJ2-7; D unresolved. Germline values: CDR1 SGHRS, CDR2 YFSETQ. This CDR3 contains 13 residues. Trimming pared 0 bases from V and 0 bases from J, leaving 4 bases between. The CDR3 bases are TGCGCCAGCAGCTTGGACAACTCCTACGAGCAGTACGTC. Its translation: CASSLDNSYEQYV.

The DNA of the CDR3 is TGCGCCAGCAGCTTAACAGGGTTTAATGAAAAACTGTTTTTT. This sequence encodes CASSLTGFNEKLFF. This chain connects TRBV5-1 to TRBJ1-4, with D tentatively TRBD1 (6 bases). This CDR3 comprises 14 residues. Trimming removed 2 bases from V and 4 bases from J, with 9 bases in between. From germline, CDR1 is SGHRS and CDR2 YFSETQ.

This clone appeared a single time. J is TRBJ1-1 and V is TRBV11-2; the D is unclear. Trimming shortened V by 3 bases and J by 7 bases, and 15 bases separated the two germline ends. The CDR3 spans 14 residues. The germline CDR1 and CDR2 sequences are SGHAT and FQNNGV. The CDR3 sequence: CASSFFEGRNEAFF. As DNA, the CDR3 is TGTGCCAGCAGCTTTTTTGAAGGCAGAAATGAAGCTTTCTTT. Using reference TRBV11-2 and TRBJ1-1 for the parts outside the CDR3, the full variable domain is EAGVAQSPRYKIIEKRQSVAFWCNPISGHATLYWYQQILGQGPKLLIQFQNNGVVDDSQLPKDRFSAERLKGVDSTLKIQPAKLEDSAVYLCASSFFEGRNEAFFGQGTRLTVV.

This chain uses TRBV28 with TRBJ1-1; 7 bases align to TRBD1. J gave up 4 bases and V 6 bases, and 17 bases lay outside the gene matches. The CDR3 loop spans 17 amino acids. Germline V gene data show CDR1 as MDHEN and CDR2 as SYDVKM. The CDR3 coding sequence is TGTGCCAGCAGCAAAGGCGGGACAGCCCAGGGGGGCACTGAAGCTTTCTTT. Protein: CASSKGGTAQGGTEAFF.

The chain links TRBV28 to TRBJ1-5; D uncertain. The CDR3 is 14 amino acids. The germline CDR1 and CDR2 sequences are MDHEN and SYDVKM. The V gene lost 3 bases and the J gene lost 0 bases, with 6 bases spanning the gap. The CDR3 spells CASSFRFSNQPQHF. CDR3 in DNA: TGTGCCAGCAGTTTCCGGTTTAGCAATCAGCCCCAGCATTTT.

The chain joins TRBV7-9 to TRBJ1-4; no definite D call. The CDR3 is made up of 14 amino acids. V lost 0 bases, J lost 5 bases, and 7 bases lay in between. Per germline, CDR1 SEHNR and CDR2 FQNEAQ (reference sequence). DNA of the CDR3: TGTGCCAGCAGCTTAGCCGGAGGGAATGAAAAACTGTTTTTT. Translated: CASSLAGGNEKLFF.

As DNA, the CDR3 is TGCGCCAGCAGCCACCTCCGGACAGGGGGGCTAGATGGCTACACCTTC. It codes for CASSHLRTGGLDGYTF. The genes are TRBV4-1 and TRBJ1-2; 10 bases fit TRBD1. This CDR3 has 16 amino acids. Germline V gene lookup returns CDR1 MGHRA and CDR2 YSYEKL. The V segment lost 3 bases and the J segment 6 bases; nucleotides outside the gene matches: 10.

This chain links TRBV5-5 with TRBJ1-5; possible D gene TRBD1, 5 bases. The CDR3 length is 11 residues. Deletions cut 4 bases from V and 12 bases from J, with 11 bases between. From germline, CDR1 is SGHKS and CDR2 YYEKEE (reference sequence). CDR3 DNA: TGTGCCAGCAGCGGAGGGGTTCTCCAGCATTTT. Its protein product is CASSGGVLQHF.

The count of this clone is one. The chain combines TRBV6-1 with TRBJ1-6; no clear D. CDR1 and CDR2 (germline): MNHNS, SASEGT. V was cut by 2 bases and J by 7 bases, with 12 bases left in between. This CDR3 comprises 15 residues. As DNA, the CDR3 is TGTGCCAGCAGTGAAAGAGGTTCGCGGAATTCACCCCTCCACTTT. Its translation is CASSERGSRNSPLHF.

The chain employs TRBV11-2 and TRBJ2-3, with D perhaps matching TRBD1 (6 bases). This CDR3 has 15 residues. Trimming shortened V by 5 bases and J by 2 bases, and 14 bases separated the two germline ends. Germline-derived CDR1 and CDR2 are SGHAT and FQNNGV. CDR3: CASSTGQTSTDTQYF. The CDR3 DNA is TGTGCCAGCAGCACCGGACAGACGTCCACAGATACGCAGTATTTT.

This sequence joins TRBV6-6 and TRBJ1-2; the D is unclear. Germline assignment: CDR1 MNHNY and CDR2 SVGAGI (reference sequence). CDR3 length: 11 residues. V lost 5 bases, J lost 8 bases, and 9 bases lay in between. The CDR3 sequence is CASSPPAGYTF. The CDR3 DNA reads TGTGCCAGCAGTCCCCCCGCAGGCTACACCTTC.

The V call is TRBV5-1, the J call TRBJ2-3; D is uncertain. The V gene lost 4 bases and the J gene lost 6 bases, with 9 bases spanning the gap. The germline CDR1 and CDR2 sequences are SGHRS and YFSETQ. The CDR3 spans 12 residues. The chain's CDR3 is CASSMSGDTQYF. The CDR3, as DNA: TGCGCCAGCAGCATGTCAGGTGATACGCAGTATTTT.

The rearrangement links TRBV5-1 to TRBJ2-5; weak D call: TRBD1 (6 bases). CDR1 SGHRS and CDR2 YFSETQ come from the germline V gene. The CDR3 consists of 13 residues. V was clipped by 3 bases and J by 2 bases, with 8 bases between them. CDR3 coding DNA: TGCGCCAGCAGCTGGACAGCTCAAGAGACCCAGTACTTC. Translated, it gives CASSWTAQETQYF.

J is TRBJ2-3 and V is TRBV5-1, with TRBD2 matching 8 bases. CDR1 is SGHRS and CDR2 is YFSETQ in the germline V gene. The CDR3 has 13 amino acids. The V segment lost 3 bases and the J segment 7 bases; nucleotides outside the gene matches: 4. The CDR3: CASSSGGLNTQYF. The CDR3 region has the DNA TGCGCCAGCAGCTCGGGGGGGCTTAATACGCAGTATTTT.

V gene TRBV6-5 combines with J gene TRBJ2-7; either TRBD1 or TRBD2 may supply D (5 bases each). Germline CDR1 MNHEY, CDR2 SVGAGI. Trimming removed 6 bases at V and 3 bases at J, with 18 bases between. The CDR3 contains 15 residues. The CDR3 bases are TGTGCCAGCAGCCGAGGGGCCTTCGGGTACTACGAGCAGTACGTC. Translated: CASSRGAFGYYEQYV.

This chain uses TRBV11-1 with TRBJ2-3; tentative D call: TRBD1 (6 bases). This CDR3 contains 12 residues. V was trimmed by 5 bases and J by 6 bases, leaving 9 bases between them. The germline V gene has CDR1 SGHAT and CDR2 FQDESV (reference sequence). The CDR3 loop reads CASSRDRDTQYF. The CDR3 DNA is TGTGCCAGCAGCAGAGACAGGGATACGCAGTATTTT.

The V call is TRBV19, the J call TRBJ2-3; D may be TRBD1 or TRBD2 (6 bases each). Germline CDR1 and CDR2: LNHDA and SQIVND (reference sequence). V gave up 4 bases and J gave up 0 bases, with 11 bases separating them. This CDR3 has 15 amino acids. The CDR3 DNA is TGTGCCAGTAGTAGGGGGCGGGGAAGCACAGATACGCAGTATTTT. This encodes CASSRGRGSTDTQYF.

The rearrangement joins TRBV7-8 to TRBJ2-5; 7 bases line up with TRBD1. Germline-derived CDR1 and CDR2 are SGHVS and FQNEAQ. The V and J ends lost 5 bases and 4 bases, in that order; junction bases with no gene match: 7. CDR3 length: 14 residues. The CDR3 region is CASSLTGAGETQYF. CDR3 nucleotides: TGTGCCAGCAGCCTTACAGGGGCGGGAGAGACCCAGTACTTC.

CDR3 sequence: CASSPRDRGLYEQYF. In DNA form, the CDR3 reads TGTGCCAGCAGTCCCCGGGACAGGGGGCTCTACGAGCAGTACTTC. The gene calls are TRBV28 and TRBJ2-7; TRBD1 matches 12 bases. V lost 5 bases to trimming and J lost 3 bases; unmatched junction nucleotides: 5. CDR3 length equals 15 residues. Germline CDR1 MDHEN, CDR2 SYDVKM.

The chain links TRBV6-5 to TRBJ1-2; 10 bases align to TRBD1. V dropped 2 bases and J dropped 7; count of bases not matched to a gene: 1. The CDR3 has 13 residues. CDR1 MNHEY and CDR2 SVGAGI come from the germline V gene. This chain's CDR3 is CASSYGDRGGYTF. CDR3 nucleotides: TGTGCCAGCAGTTACGGGGACAGGGGTGGCTACACCTTC.

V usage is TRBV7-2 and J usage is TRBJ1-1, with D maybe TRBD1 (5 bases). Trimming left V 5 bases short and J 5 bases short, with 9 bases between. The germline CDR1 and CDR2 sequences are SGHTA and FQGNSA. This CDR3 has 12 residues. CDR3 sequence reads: CASSLRETEAFF. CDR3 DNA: TGTGCCAGCAGCCTCAGGGAAACTGAAGCTTTCTTT.